The source of this T cell receptor beta chain is a study of shared clonotypes between healthy human individuals. In the study overall: For every donor, three CD4 naive, three CD4 memory, two CD8 naive and one CD8 memory plates were used.

V dropped 4 bases and J dropped 7; count of bases not matched to a gene: 4. This CDR3 has 13 amino acids. Germline CDR1 SQVTM, CDR2 ANQGSEA. Produced via immunoSEQ multiplex PCR; TCRdb's table is partial and in-frame only. The data show hundreds of thousands of clones, 85% to 95% seen once. Positive CCR7 selection of CD45RO-negative cells yielded the naive CD8 cells, and terminally differentiated effector memory CD45RA+ cells were excluded. The chain has TRBV29-1 and TRBJ2-1, with 10 bases aligning to TRBD2. Sequenced sample: naive CD8+ T cells sorted from blood. This TCR was recovered from a woman aged 25 to 45 in good health. CDR3 sequence reads: CSVVGAGGNEQFF. The CDR3 nucleotides are TGCAGCGTTGTGGGAGCGGGAGGGAATGAGCAGTTCTTC.